The 29 T cell receptor beta chains in this list originate from one sample, sequenced in a study of T cells after yellow fever vaccination. MiXCR, applied by TCRdb to the 5' RACE reads, yields one record per CDR3 protein. The sample comprises about 370,000 distinct CDR3 sequences, around a tenth of which are singletons, and 18% rests with the top ten. Material: PBMCs, obtained on the day of the first yellow fever vaccination. These receptors came from a man between 18 and 35 years old who received the YFV17D yellow fever vaccine.

This clonotype was counted ten times or more. This chain links TRBV6-5 with TRBJ1-5; D gene ambiguous. This CDR3 has 14 residues. Germline loops: CDR1 MNHEY, CDR2 SVGAGI. V lost 2 bases, J lost 0 bases, and 5 bases lay in between. CDR3 in amino acids: CASSYRDSNQPQHF. Written as DNA, the CDR3 is TGTGCCAGCAGTTACCGGGATAGCAATCAGCCCCAGCATTTT.

In this sample, this clonotype turned up a few times. CDR3 bases: TGCGCCACCTACAGGGGGACTCTTCGCAATCAGCCCCAGCATTTT. As protein: CATYRGTLRNQPQHF. V usage is TRBV5-1 and J usage is TRBJ1-5, with 8 bases that match TRBD1. The germline V gene encodes CDR1 SGHRS and CDR2 YFSETQ. Trimming at V came to 9 bases and at J to 2 bases, leaving 10 bases not matched to a gene. The CDR3 has 15 amino acids.

The genes are TRBV9 and TRBJ2-3; tentative D call: TRBD2 (6 bases). From germline, CDR1 is SGDLS and CDR2 YYNGEE. CDR3 length: 16 amino acids. V was shortened by 0 bases and J by 4 bases, with 15 bases between the two germline ends. The CDR3, as DNA: TGTGCCAGCAGCGTAGAGTTTTCCCGCGGGGCAGATACGCAGTATTTT. The encoded protein is CASSVEFSRGADTQYF.

The chain uses TRBV24-1 and TRBJ2-2, with a tentative D call TRBD1 (5 bases). V was shortened by 3 bases and J by 4 bases, with 8 bases between the two germline ends. CDR1 is KGHDR, CDR2 SFDVKD, per germline. The CDR3 runs 14 residues. The CDR3 loop reads CATSDQGSTGELFF. DNA for the CDR3: TGTGCCACCAGTGATCAGGGTAGCACCGGGGAGCTGTTTTTT.

There are many counts of this clonotype. The V and J genes are TRBV30 and TRBJ2-3; 7 bases align to TRBD1. The germline V gene encodes CDR1 GTSNPN and CDR2 SVGIG (reference sequence). The J segment lost 1 base and the V segment lost 5 bases, leaving 9 bases of the junction unmatched. The CDR3 loop spans 15 amino acids. This CDR3 is CAWETRQGGTDTQYF. In nucleotides, the CDR3 is TGTGCCTGGGAGACAAGACAGGGTGGCACAGATACGCAGTATTTT.

The sample holds many counts of this clonotype. The V gene is TRBV5-1, the J gene TRBJ1-2, with D unclear. The V and J ends lost 0 bases and 2 bases respectively, with 5 bases between them. There are 13 residues in the CDR3. CDR1 and CDR2 from the germline V gene are SGHRS and YFSETQ. CDR3 in amino acids: CASSLGSNYGYTF. CDR3 bases: TGCGCCAGCAGCTTGGGGTCCAACTATGGCTACACCTTC.

J is TRBJ2-4 and V is TRBV7-2; 12 bases agree with TRBD2. V shed 5 bases and J 11 bases; nucleotides not matched to a gene: 13. Germline CDR1 and CDR2: SGHTA and FQGNSA. The CDR3 runs to 16 residues. CDR3 DNA sequence: TGTGCCAGCAGCCCCTCGGCCCTAGCGGGGGGGCGCCTTCAGTACTTC. Residues: CASSPSALAGGRLQYF.

This clonotype was seen many times. The chain carries TRBV6-2 or TRBV6-3 and TRBJ2-5, with D possibly being TRBD1 or TRBD2 (5 bases each). The CDR3 has 14 residues. Trimming left V 5 bases short and J 5 bases short, with 15 bases between. Per the germline V gene, CDR1 is MNHEY and CDR2 is SVGEGT. CDR3 coding DNA: TGTGCCAGCAGTCGGGACCGACGGGTGGAGACCCAGTACTTC. It encodes CASSRDRRVETQYF.

CDR3: CASSSGLSGNEQFF. The CDR3 DNA follows: TGTGCCAGCAGTTCCGGTTTGTCGGGAAATGAGCAGTTCTTC. This chain links TRBV7-2 with TRBJ2-1; D is perhaps TRBD2 (5 bases). The CDR3 is made up of 14 amino acids. V was shortened by 6 bases and J by 7 bases, with 16 bases between the two germline ends. Germline V CDR1 and CDR2: SGHTA, FQGNSA.

This clonotype was seen repeatedly, ten times or more. This rearrangement joins TRBV5-1 to TRBJ2-5, with D possibly being TRBD1 (5 bases). V lost 0 bases and J lost 4, with 13 bases in between. Germline CDR1 is SGHRS and CDR2 is YFSETQ. The CDR3 contains 15 residues. CDR3 residues: CASSLGGSGGETQYF. In nucleotides, the CDR3 is TGCGCCAGCAGCTTGGGGGGCTCTGGTGGAGAGACCCAGTACTTC.

This clonotype was picked up many times. The rearrangement links TRBV12-3 or TRBV12-4 to TRBJ2-7, with 7 bases aligning to TRBD1. V lost 4 bases to trimming and J lost 2 bases; unmatched junction nucleotides: 2. The CDR3 is 13 residues long. This chain's CDR3 is CASSSGTAYEQYF. The DNA for the CDR3 is TGTGCCAGCAGTTCCGGGACAGCCTACGAGCAGTACTTC.

This chain links TRBV23-1 with TRBJ2-7; D might be TRBD1 (6 bases). TRBV23-1 is sorted into the ORF group, with uncertain function. Between the trimmed V and J ends, which lost 4 bases and 4 bases, there was a span of 14 bases. This CDR3 contains 14 residues. Here the CDR3 DNA reads TGCGCCAGCAGTCCTCAGGGGCCAGGGTACGAGCAGTACTTC. Translated: CASSPQGPGYEQYF.

This clonotype was seen only a few times. This chain links TRBV18 with TRBJ1-1, with D hard to call. Trimming removed 2 bases from V and 11 bases from J, with 15 bases in between. The CDR3 loop spans 13 amino acids. CDR1 is KGHSH and CDR2 is LQKENI in the germline V gene. In nucleotides, the CDR3 is TGTGCCAGCTCACCAACGGCGGCCACGGAGGCTTTCTTT. It translates to CASSPTAATEAFF.

The V and J genes are TRBV5-5 and TRBJ2-2; TRBD2 might be the D (7 bases). Trimming pared 0 bases from V and 4 bases from J, leaving 13 bases between. CDR1 SGHKS and CDR2 YYEKEE come from the germline V gene (reference sequence). The length of the CDR3 is 16 residues. The chain's CDR3 is CASSLVRGGLTGELFF. DNA for the CDR3: TGTGCCAGCAGCTTGGTGAGGGGGGGCCTCACCGGGGAGCTGTTTTTT.

The chain employs TRBV3-1 and TRBJ2-1, with D possibly TRBD2 on 7 matching bases. The CDR3 is 16 residues long. Germline V gives CDR1 LGHDT, CDR2 YNNKEL (reference sequence). The germline V and J ends were trimmed by 1 base and 4 bases, with 14 bases remaining between them. CDR3 DNA sequence: TGTGCCAGCAGCCAAGGCGCCGGGGGGCTATACAATGAGCAGTTCTTC. Translation gives CASSQGAGGLYNEQFF.

This clonotype has just a few counts. The junction does not match germline at one end; this may be a read error. The rearrangement uses TRBV5-8 and TRBJ2-1; no definite D call. Germline V gives CDR1 SGHTS, CDR2 YDEGEE. The CDR3 totals 8 residues. The CDR3 loop is CASSLLLF. The CDR3 nucleotides read TGTGCCAGCAGCTTGTTACTCTTC.

V and J are TRBV20-1 and TRBJ2-3; 15 bases align to TRBD2. The CDR3 contains 16 residues. Germline values: CDR1 DFQATT, CDR2 SNEGSKA (reference sequence). Unmatched junction bases numbered 6, after V lost 6 bases and J lost 2 bases. The CDR3 DNA sequence: TGCAGTGCACCGGGACTAGCGGGGGGCCTCACAGATACGCAGTATTTT. Translated, it gives CSAPGLAGGLTDTQYF.

In its sample, this clonotype was seen a few times. The gene calls are TRBV12-3 or TRBV12-4 and TRBJ2-6; D not resolved. This CDR3 is built from 14 residues. Trimming removed 7 bases at V and 1 base at J, with 8 bases between. The CDR3 DNA reads TGTGCCAGCAAAATGGTTTCTGGGGCCAACGTCCTGACTTTC. The encoded protein is CASKMVSGANVLTF.

The sample holds a few counts of this clonotype. The rearrangement joins TRBV4-3 to TRBJ2-5, with 12 bases matching TRBD2. The CDR3 extends over 17 amino acids. CDR1 and CDR2 (germline): LGHNA, YSLEER. After removal of 5 bases from V and 4 bases from J, the junction contained 11 bases not matched to a gene. The CDR3 sequence is CASSETGRTSGVETQYF. The CDR3 coding sequence is TGCGCCAGCAGCGAAACGGGCCGGACTAGCGGGGTAGAGACCCAGTACTTC.

In this sample, this clonotype turned up many times. This chain uses TRBV7-8 with TRBJ2-2; TRBD2 matches 7 bases. Germline CDR1 is SGHVS and CDR2 is FQNEAQ. The CDR3 sequence is 15 residues long. J gave up 5 bases and V 8 bases, and 11 bases lay outside the gene matches. The CDR3 DNA reads as TGTGCCAGCCTGCTGGGCGGGGAGGGAACCGGGGAGCTGTTTTTT. Translation gives CASLLGGEGTGELFF. The whole variable domain, remainder taken from reference TRBV7-8 and TRBJ2-2, is GAGVSQSPRYKVAKRGQDVALRCDPISGHVSLFWYQQALGQGPEFLTYFQNEAQLDKSGLPSDRFFAERPEGSVSTLKIQRTQQEDSAVYLCASLLGGEGTGELFFGEGSRLTVL.

The J gene is TRBJ2-2, the V gene TRBV28; D not resolved. The V end was cut by 5 bases, the J end by 3 bases, with 10 bases between. In germline, CDR1 is MDHEN, CDR2 SYDVKM. The CDR3 runs 14 residues. The CDR3 is CASSPPFHTGELFF. In DNA form, the CDR3 reads TGTGCCAGCAGTCCCCCATTCCACACCGGGGAGCTGTTTTTT.

This clonotype was recorded many times. The chain joins TRBV30 to TRBJ1-2; D is perhaps TRBD1 (5 bases). CDR1 and CDR2 (germline): GTSNPN, SVGIG (reference sequence). V was clipped by 4 bases and J by 6 bases, with 18 bases between them. The CDR3 covers 14 residues. This chain's CDR3 is CAWTESWGRNGYTF. CDR3 sequence (DNA): TGTGCCTGGACGGAGAGTTGGGGACGAAATGGCTACACCTTC.

The CDR3 here is CSARMRGSYNEQFF. The DNA for the CDR3 is TGCAGTGCTAGGATGCGGGGGTCCTACAATGAGCAGTTCTTC. The genes are TRBV20-1 and TRBJ2-1; 7 nucleotides agree with TRBD2. The CDR3 has 14 amino acids. J lost 1 base, V lost 3 bases, and 3 bases had no gene match. Germline CDR1 reads DFQATT; CDR2 reads SNEGSKA (reference sequence).

The V and J genes are TRBV7-2 and TRBJ1-4; 7 nucleotides align to TRBD1. CDR1 SGHTA and CDR2 FQGNSA come from the germline V gene. This CDR3 spans 16 amino acids. J was trimmed by 8 bases and V by 0 bases; bases with no gene match: 9. CDR3 protein: CASSLANRGAGEKLFF. CDR3 nucleotide sequence: TGTGCCAGCAGCTTAGCCAACAGGGGTGCGGGAGAAAAACTGTTTTTT.

V and J are TRBV7-2 and TRBJ2-5, with TRBD2 identical over 9 bases. Germline V gives CDR1 SGHTA, CDR2 FQGNSA. The CDR3 runs 16 residues. V dropped 3 bases and J dropped 9; count of bases not matched to a gene: 14. DNA of the CDR3: TGTGCCAGCAGCTTGGGCGGGACTAGCCGGGGGGGGGCCCAGTACTTC. Its protein is CASSLGGTSRGGAQYF. Full variable domain (remainder filled in from reference TRBV7-2 and TRBJ2-5): GAGVSQSPSNKVTEKGKDVELRCDPISGHTALYWYRQSLGQGLEFLIYFQGNSAPDKSGLPSDRFSAERTGGSVSTLTIQRTQQEDSAVYLCASSLGGTSRGGAQYFGPGTRLLVL.

In this sample, this clonotype turned up a few times. This rearrangement joins TRBV28 to TRBJ2-1, with D possibly TRBD2 on 8 matching bases. Germline V CDR1 and CDR2: MDHEN, SYDVKM. The CDR3 is 17 amino acids. Trimming removed 4 bases from V and 0 bases from J, with 16 bases in between. Written as DNA, the CDR3 is TGTGCCAGCAGTTCACGGGAGGGACAGAGCTCCTACAATGAGCAGTTCTTC. This encodes CASSSREGQSSYNEQFF.

The chain carries TRBV2 and TRBJ2-2, with D uncertain. V was shortened by 4 bases and J by 3 bases, with 6 bases between the two germline ends. The CDR3 contains 13 residues. The germline CDR1 and CDR2 sequences are SNHLY and FYNNEI. CDR3 sequence (DNA): TGTGCCAGCAGTGTTCGGGACACCGGGGAGCTGTTTTTT. Residues: CASSVRDTGELFF.

This clonotype was counted only a few times. The chain carries TRBV4-2 and TRBJ2-5, with D possibly being TRBD1 or TRBD2 (6 bases each). Trimming took 0 bases from V and 9 from J, leaving 20 bases between them. The CDR3 has 16 residues. Looked up from germline, CDR1 is LGHNA and CDR2 is YNFKEQ. CDR3 coding DNA: TGTGCCAGCAGCCAAGAGGAGACAGGCTGGGGGAGGCCCCAGTACTTC. Translated, it gives CASSQEETGWGRPQYF.

This chain joins TRBV6-2 or TRBV6-3 and TRBJ2-7; no clear D gene. The CDR3 is 12 residues long. V gave up 5 bases and J gave up 2 bases, with 7 bases separating them. CDR1 MNHEY and CDR2 SVGEGT come from the germline V gene. CDR3 protein: CASSLYTYEQYF. CDR3 DNA sequence: TGTGCCAGCAGTCTCTACACCTACGAGCAGTACTTC.